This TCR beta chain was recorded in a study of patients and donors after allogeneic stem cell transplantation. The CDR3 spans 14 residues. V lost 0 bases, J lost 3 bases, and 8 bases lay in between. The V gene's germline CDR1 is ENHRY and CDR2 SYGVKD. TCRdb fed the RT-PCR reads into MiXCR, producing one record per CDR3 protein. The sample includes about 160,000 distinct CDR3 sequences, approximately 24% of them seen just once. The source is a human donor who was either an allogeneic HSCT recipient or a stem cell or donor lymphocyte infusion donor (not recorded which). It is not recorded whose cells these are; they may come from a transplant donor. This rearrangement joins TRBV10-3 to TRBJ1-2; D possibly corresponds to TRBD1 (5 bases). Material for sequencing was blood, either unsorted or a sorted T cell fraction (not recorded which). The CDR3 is CAISESGAYYGYTF. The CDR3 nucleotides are TGTGCCATCAGTGAGTCAGGGGCTTACTATGGCTACACCTTC.